Sequencing of this T cell receptor (beta chain) was carried out in a study of chemoradiotherapy in HPV16-positive cancers. Overall study: Candidate HPV-specific clones and shared TCR motifs came from a couple of HPV16-positive patients.

The CDR3 has 13 residues. Germline V gene sequence: CDR1 MGHRA, CDR2 YSYEKL. Trimming cost V 4 bases and J 6 bases, with 11 bases left between them. Details on this clone: Its antigen is unknown.

Over chemoradiotherapy, repertoires were sampled more than once. General observations from the study: During treatment, candidate HPV-specific clones and E7-related motifs expanded in tumor. In HPV16-positive patients, HPV-responsive T-cell expansion tracked better recurrence-free survival.

Assay used: immunoSEQ multiplex PCR; TCRdb lists only in-frame clones, some missing. The data show 15,000 or so clones, with nearly 70% seen just once and around 19% held by the top ten. Sampling was carried out from a patient who underwent chemoradiotherapy. The receptor comes from a human donor with HPV-associated anogenital cancer. The genes are TRBV4-1 and TRBJ2-3, with D possibly being TRBD2 (5 bases). The CDR3 bases are TGCGCCAGCAGCCGGTACTCGGGGGATACGCAGTATTTT. It translates to CASSRYSGDTQYF.